These 10 T cell receptor beta chains share one sample of origin, sequenced in a study of cytomegalovirus exposure and HLA in healthy donors. The PCR had 60 Vbeta and 13 Jbeta primers. Measured with immunoSEQ multiplex PCR; TCRdb has only the in-frame clones, and not every one. The sample contains fewer than 70,000 clones, just under 70% of which appear only once. Sequenced input: PBMCs. These TCRs come from a woman aged 30 to 39 in good health and CMV-seronegative.

The chain combines TRBV4-1 with TRBJ2-5; D not certain. The V gene's germline CDR1 is MGHRA and CDR2 YSYEKL. The CDR3 runs to 14 residues. With 0 bases removed from V and 3 bases from J, the gap between germline ends came to 8 bases. Here the CDR3 reads CASSQEWQKETQYF. CDR3 DNA sequence: TGCGCCAGCAGCCAAGAGTGGCAGAAAGAGACCCAGTACTTC.

Points on this clone: The sample holds other DNA sequences that translate to the same CDR3. This chain uses TRBV5-8 with TRBJ1-6; D is uncertain. The V end lost 4 bases, the J end lost 11 bases, and 10 bases lay between the germline ends. CDR1 and CDR2 from the germline V gene are SGHTS and YDEGEE. The CDR3 has 12 amino acids. The CDR3 coding sequence is TGTGCCAGCAGCCTGAGGGCAACACCCCTCCACTTT. Encoded protein: CASSLRATPLHF. Filled out from reference TRBV5-8 and TRBJ1-6, the complete variable domain reads EAGVTQSPTHLIKTRGQQATLRCSPISGHTSVYWYQQALGLGLQFLLWYDEGEERNRGNFPPRFSGRQFPNYSSELNVNALELEDSALYLCASSLRATPLHFGNGTRLTVT.

The chain is built from TRBV10-2 and TRBJ2-4; TRBD2 is a possible D gene (7 bases). This CDR3 is built from 16 residues. Per the germline V gene, CDR1 is WSHSY and CDR2 is SAAADI. Trimming cost V 9 bases and J 6 bases, with 24 bases left between them. The CDR3 DNA reads TGCGCCAGTTCACTCCCCGGCAGGGAGGGGGGAAACATTCAGTACTTC. The encoded protein is CASSLPGREGGNIQYF.

The CDR3 loop is CASSLGGGAGNTIYF. CDR3 nucleotide sequence: TGTGCCAGCAGTTTAGGAGGGGGGGCTGGAAACACCATATATTTT. J is TRBJ1-3 and V is TRBV28, with D possibly TRBD1 on 6 matching bases. CDR1 is MDHEN and CDR2 is SYDVKM in the germline V gene. The CDR3 has 15 amino acids. V was cut by 2 bases and J by 2 bases, with 10 bases left in between.

The chain uses TRBV9 and TRBJ2-7, with TRBD2 matching 8 bases. The CDR3 runs to 15 residues. The V and J ends lost 3 bases and 0 bases, in that order; junction bases with no gene match: 5. Germline-derived CDR1 and CDR2 are SGDLS and YYNGEE. CDR3 in DNA: TGTGCCAGCAGCGCCGGGGGGGGCTCCTCCTACGAGCAGTACTTC. Encoded protein: CASSAGGGSSYEQYF.

The J gene is TRBJ1-2, the V gene TRBV5-1, with 10 bases identical to TRBD1. This CDR3 is built from 13 residues. Germline CDR1 reads SGHRS; CDR2 reads YFSETQ. The ends lost 2 bases at V and 12 bases at J; junction bases unmatched: 7. CDR3: CASSFGDRGGNTF. The CDR3 region has the DNA TGCGCCAGCAGCTTCGGGGACAGGGGAGGGAACACCTTC.

The chain uses TRBV30 and TRBJ2-5; TRBD2 might be the D (6 bases). This CDR3 comprises 13 residues. Trimming removed 1 base from V and 2 bases from J, with 8 bases in between. Germline V CDR1 and CDR2: GTSNPN, SVGIG (reference sequence). CDR3 loop: CAWSGGAQETQYF. In nucleotides, the CDR3 is TGTGCCTGGAGTGGCGGGGCGCAAGAGACCCAGTACTTC.

The gene calls are TRBV5-5 and TRBJ1-4; TRBD1 is a possible D gene (6 bases). Trimming shortened V by 3 bases and J by 2 bases, and 17 bases separated the two germline ends. The CDR3 covers 17 residues. The V gene's germline CDR1 is SGHKS and CDR2 YYEKEE (reference sequence). The CDR3 spells CASSYSTGRATNEKLFF. CDR3 DNA: TGTGCCAGCAGCTACTCAACAGGGAGGGCGACTAATGAAAAACTGTTTTTT.

The rearrangement joins TRBV14 to TRBJ1-3; D is ambiguous. Germline CDR1 reads SGHDN; CDR2 reads FVKESK. This CDR3 is built from 15 residues. Deletions cut 7 bases from V and 4 bases from J, with 17 bases between. Here the CDR3 reads CASTDEGPRGNTIYF. In nucleotides, the CDR3 is TGTGCCAGCACAGATGAGGGTCCCAGGGGAAACACCATATATTTT.

CDR3 region: CASRVGDSRTVLTF. CDR3 bases: TGTGCCAGCAGGGTGGGGGACAGCCGGACCGTCCTGACTTTC. The gene calls are TRBV5-5 and TRBJ2-6; 7 bases are a match to TRBD1. V shed 5 bases, J shed 12 bases, and the junction held 11 bases outside the gene matches. Germline CDR1 reads SGHKS; CDR2 reads YYEKEE (reference sequence). CDR3 length: 14 residues.